The 31 T cell receptor beta chains reported below all come from one sample, sequenced in a study of tumor-infiltrating lymphocytes in localized non-small cell lung cancer. Assay: immunoSEQ multiplex PCR; the TCRdb copy retains only in-frame clones and omits some. The table lists roughly 12,000 clones, just over 65% of them singletons, with approximately 10% in the top ten. The sequencing sample was made of uninvolved lung tissue not adjacent to the tumor. These receptors were taken from a human donor with non-small cell lung cancer.

The CDR3 region has the DNA TGTGCCAGCAGCCTAACGGGGGTTCCGAATGAAAAACTGTTTTTT. It is translated as CASSLTGVPNEKLFF. This sequence joins TRBV11-2 and TRBJ1-4; D possibly corresponds to TRBD1 (5 bases). CDR3 size: 15 residues. Germline assignment: CDR1 SGHAT and CDR2 FQNNGV. Trimming took off 5 bases at V and 5 bases at J, with 15 bases between the two ends. Using reference TRBV11-2 and TRBJ1-4 for the parts outside the CDR3, the full variable domain is EAGVAQSPRYKIIEKRQSVAFWCNPISGHATLYWYQQILGQGPKLLIQFQNNGVVDDSQLPKDRFSAERLKGVDSTLKIQPAKLEDSAVYLCASSLTGVPNEKLFFGSGTQLSVL.

This clone appeared a few times. The chain is built from TRBV14 and TRBJ2-1, with D hard to call. This CDR3 comprises 11 residues. Trimming pared 4 bases from V and 10 bases from J, leaving 8 bases between. Germline V gives CDR1 SGHDN, CDR2 FVKESK. As DNA, the CDR3 is TGTGCCAGCAGCCCCGAAAAAGAGCAGTTCTTC. This encodes CASSPEKEQFF.

The V gene is TRBV5-8, the J gene TRBJ1-1; 8 bases agree with TRBD1. This CDR3 comprises 15 residues. V trimming: 1 base; J trimming: 10 bases; junction bases outside the gene matches: 12. Germline-derived CDR1 and CDR2 are SGHTS and YDEGEE. This CDR3 reads CASSLRARQGIAAFF. As DNA, the CDR3 is TGTGCCAGCAGCTTGAGGGCCAGACAGGGGATTGCAGCTTTCTTT.

This clone was recorded only once. In DNA, the CDR3 is TGTGCCAGCAGCCTCACCGGACAGGGAGCTTTCTTT. It is translated as CASSLTGQGAFF. The chain is built from TRBV5-8 and TRBJ1-1, with TRBD1 matching over 8 bases. Germline values: CDR1 SGHTS, CDR2 YDEGEE. The CDR3 has 12 residues. V gave up 4 bases and J gave up 10 bases; unmatched junction bases: 6.

The V call is TRBV5-1, the J call TRBJ2-3; 13 bases are a match to TRBD2. Germline V CDR1 and CDR2: SGHRS, YFSETQ. Losses at the gene ends were 4 bases for V and 1 base for J; bases not matched to a gene: 6. This CDR3 has 17 amino acids. CDR3 amino acids: CASSGLAGVVGTDTQYF. CDR3 DNA: TGCGCCAGCAGCGGACTAGCGGGAGTGGTTGGCACAGATACGCAGTATTTT.

The CDR3 here is CASSELAGSNEKLFF. In DNA form, the CDR3 reads TGTGCCAGCAGTGAACTTGCAGGCTCTAATGAAAAACTGTTTTTT. V gene TRBV2 combines with J gene TRBJ1-4; no firm D call. Germline V lookup: CDR1 SNHLY, CDR2 FYNNEI. V was cut by 2 bases and J by 3 bases, with 10 bases left in between. The CDR3 is 15 residues long.

The chain combines TRBV11-2 with TRBJ1-2; no clear D. There are 14 residues in the CDR3. In germline, CDR1 is SGHAT, CDR2 FQNNGV. V shed 1 base and J shed 5 bases, with 11 bases lying between them. DNA of the CDR3: TGTGCCAGCAGCTTAGGTTCGGGGTCTTATGGCTACACCTTC. This sequence encodes CASSLGSGSYGYTF.

This clone ranks as medium-sized. This chain connects TRBV6-4 to TRBJ2-3; tentatively, D is TRBD1 or TRBD2 (6 bases each). CDR3 length: 15 residues. CDR1 and CDR2 from the germline V gene are MRHNA and SNTAGT. The V end lost 4 bases, the J end lost 1 base, and 12 bases lay between the germline ends. CDR3 residues: CASSVGGQRTDTQYF. The CDR3 nucleotides are TGTGCCAGCAGTGTTGGGGGGCAACGCACAGATACGCAGTATTTT.

The gene calls are TRBV5-8 and TRBJ2-3, with D uncertain. This CDR3 has 13 amino acids. The germline CDR1 and CDR2 sequences are SGHTS and YDEGEE. V dropped 4 bases and J dropped 2 bases, with 8 bases sitting between them. CDR3 DNA sequence: TGTGCCAGCAGCCTACCCCCCACAGATACGCAGTATTTT. Protein product: CASSLPPTDTQYF.

This clone has a single count. The chain is built from TRBV4-1 and TRBJ2-5; the D is unclear. Germline CDR1 and CDR2: MGHRA and YSYEKL. This CDR3 is 15 amino acids long. The ends were cut back, 2 bases at V and 4 bases at J, with 14 bases in the middle. The CDR3 DNA reads as TGCGCCAGCAGCCAACCGGACCTCTTCGGAGAGACCCAGTACTTC. Translation: CASSQPDLFGETQYF.

The chain links TRBV10-2 to TRBJ1-4; D possibly corresponds to TRBD1 (5 bases). Trimming removed 2 bases at V and 0 bases at J, with 7 bases between. Germline CDR1 WSHSY, CDR2 SAAADI. The CDR3 is 15 amino acids. In DNA, the CDR3 is TGCGCCAGCAGTGAGCAGGGCCCAACTAATGAAAAACTGTTTTTT. Protein product: CASSEQGPTNEKLFF.

The gene calls are TRBV15 and TRBJ2-1; TRBD1 matches at 7 bases. The length of the CDR3 is 15 residues. V was clipped by 4 bases and J by 3 bases; unmatched bases: 6. The V gene's germline CDR1 is LNHNV and CDR2 YYDKDF (reference sequence). The CDR3 DNA is TGTGCCACCAGCATTGGACAGGTGGGCTACAATGAGCAGTTCTTC. Protein: CATSIGQVGYNEQFF.

The chain uses TRBV18 and TRBJ2-7, with D possibly being TRBD2 (5 bases). The V end was cut by 4 bases, the J end by 6 bases, with 22 bases between. Germline CDR1 is KGHSH and CDR2 is LQKENI. The CDR3 length is 16 residues. The CDR3 loop reads CASSLNHSSLRGEQYF. In nucleotides, the CDR3 is TGTGCCAGCTCACTTAACCACTCGTCCCTCCGGGGCGAGCAGTACTTC.

The rearrangement links TRBV6-6 to TRBJ1-1; D not resolved. The CDR3 has 12 residues. The germline V gene has CDR1 MNHNY and CDR2 SVGAGI (reference sequence). V was cut by 5 bases and J by 5 bases, with 9 bases left in between. The CDR3 here is CASSLSSTEAFF. The DNA of the CDR3 is TGTGCCAGCAGTCTTTCGTCGACTGAAGCTTTCTTT.

The chain uses TRBV13 and TRBJ1-1; 11 positions agree with TRBD1. This CDR3 has 15 residues. V lost 5 bases, J lost 12 bases, and 14 bases stayed unmatched. Per the germline V gene, CDR1 is PRHDT and CDR2 is FYEKMQ (reference sequence). CDR3 protein: CASSPDRGRGVSPFF. The DNA of the CDR3 is TGTGCCAGCAGCCCGGACAGGGGGCGTGGGGTCTCTCCTTTCTTT.

This clone was seen only a few times. The genes are TRBV18 and TRBJ1-4; TRBD1 matches at 9 bases. V dropped 2 bases and J dropped 4; count of bases not matched to a gene: 5. The CDR3 has 16 residues. Germline CDR1 KGHSH, CDR2 LQKENI. The CDR3 spells CASSPRTGDSNEKLFF. The DNA of the CDR3 is TGTGCCAGCTCACCAAGGACAGGGGACAGTAATGAAAAACTGTTTTTT.

V and J are TRBV10-2 and TRBJ1-5; D not certain. V lost 1 base and J lost 6, with 19 bases in between. The CDR3 has 17 residues. Germline V gene sequence: CDR1 WSHSY, CDR2 SAAADI. CDR3 in amino acids: CASSELMSEGEGQPQHF. The CDR3 region has the DNA TGCGCCAGCAGTGAGTTAATGAGTGAGGGTGAGGGTCAGCCCCAGCATTTT.

This clone appeared a few times. The V gene is TRBV18, the J gene TRBJ1-2; D gene uncertain. Germline assignment: CDR1 KGHSH and CDR2 LQKENI. V was clipped by 2 bases and J by 3 bases, with 7 bases between them. The CDR3 covers 13 residues. This chain's CDR3 is CASSPAWDYGYTF. The CDR3 region has the DNA TGTGCCAGCTCACCAGCCTGGGACTATGGCTACACCTTC.

This chain joins TRBV6-1 and TRBJ1-1, with D possibly matching TRBD1 (5 bases). Germline CDR1 is MNHNS and CDR2 is SASEGT. V shed 8 bases and J shed 7 bases, with 17 bases lying between them. The CDR3 consists of 13 residues. Written as DNA, the CDR3 is TGTGCCAGCGGCGGGGGGACTGGTTATGAAGCTTTCTTT. Its protein is CASGGGTGYEAFF.

The rearrangement joins TRBV10-1 to TRBJ2-3; TRBD1 aligns across 8 bases. The CDR3 is 16 residues long. With 2 bases clipped from V and 1 base from J, the junction kept 5 bases outside the gene matches. Per germline, CDR1 WNHNN and CDR2 SYGVQD (reference sequence). CDR3 sequence reads: CASSELQGVGTDTQYF. The CDR3 DNA sequence: TGCGCCAGCAGTGAGCTACAGGGGGTGGGCACAGATACGCAGTATTTT.

The genes are TRBV19 and TRBJ2-2; TRBD2 matches 10 bases. The length of the CDR3 is 16 residues. V gave up 5 bases and J gave up 4 bases; unmatched junction bases: 7. The germline V gene has CDR1 LNHDA and CDR2 SQIVND (reference sequence). CDR3 protein: CASSPIAGGPTGELFF. The CDR3 coding sequence is TGTGCCAGTAGTCCAATAGCGGGGGGCCCCACCGGGGAGCTGTTTTTT.

The J gene is TRBJ2-1, the V gene TRBV7-8; TRBD2 matches 10 bases. V dropped 6 bases and J dropped 5; count of bases not matched to a gene: 7. Germline CDR1 reads SGHVS; CDR2 reads FQNEAQ. The CDR3 contains 15 residues. CDR3: CASRPSGSLNNEQFF. CDR3 bases: TGTGCCAGCAGGCCTAGCGGGAGTTTAAACAATGAGCAGTTCTTC.

V usage is TRBV29-1 and J usage is TRBJ2-2; TRBD1 matches 9 bases. Germline CDR1 SQVTM, CDR2 ANQGSEA. The CDR3 totals 14 residues. The J segment lost 0 bases and the V segment lost 6 bases, leaving 2 bases of the junction unmatched. CDR3 protein: CSVRQGANTGELFF. CDR3 sequence (DNA): TGCAGCGTGAGACAGGGGGCGAACACCGGGGAGCTGTTTTTT.

The CDR3 protein is CASMLEGGLGAGELFF. The DNA of the CDR3 is TGTGCCAGCATGCTAGAGGGGGGGCTCGGCGCCGGGGAGCTGTTTTTT. This chain links TRBV6-6 with TRBJ2-2; possibly TRBD2 for D (7 bases). CDR1 and CDR2 (germline): MNHNY, SVGAGI (reference sequence). The CDR3 sequence is 16 residues long. Trimming took off 7 bases at V and 6 bases at J, with 21 bases between the two ends.

V is TRBV12-5 and J is TRBJ1-2; D might be TRBD1 (6 bases). The V end was cut by 5 bases, the J end by 8 bases, with 15 bases between. The V gene's germline CDR1 is LGHNT and CDR2 FRNRAP. The CDR3 has 13 residues. CDR3 region: CASGIPQGGGYTF. CDR3 bases: TGTGCTAGTGGTATACCACAGGGAGGAGGCTACACCTTC.

This chain links TRBV10-2 with TRBJ2-1, with 10 bases lining up with TRBD2. The ends lost 3 bases at V and 4 bases at J; junction bases unmatched: 6. The length of the CDR3 is 16 residues. Germline V CDR1 and CDR2: WSHSY, SAAADI. The CDR3, as DNA: TGCGCCAGCAGTGACTTGGCTAGCGGGAGTTACAATGAGCAGTTCTTC. Translating gives CASSDLASGSYNEQFF.

The chain couples TRBV28 to TRBJ1-2; perhaps TRBD1 as D (6 bases). The CDR3 totals 15 residues. Trimming pared 3 bases from V and 8 bases from J, leaving 19 bases between. Germline assignment: CDR1 MDHEN and CDR2 SYDVKM. CDR3 protein: CASSFQGRTYGGYTF. The CDR3 nucleotides read TGTGCCAGCAGTTTCCAGGGGAGGACCTATGGAGGCTACACCTTC.

The chain recombines TRBV19 with TRBJ2-1; D is ambiguous. This CDR3 has 20 residues. Germline CDR1 and CDR2: LNHDA and SQIVND (reference sequence). Trimming removed 3 bases from V and 3 bases from J, with 27 bases in between. This chain's CDR3 is CASSILLYQDLARNYNEQFF. Written as DNA, the CDR3 is TGTGCCAGTAGTATCCTACTATATCAAGACCTTGCCCGAAACTACAATGAGCAGTTCTTC.

V and J are TRBV9 and TRBJ2-7; 7 bases are a match to TRBD1. The CDR3 has 15 residues. Germline-derived CDR1 and CDR2 are SGDLS and YYNGEE. V shed 4 bases and J 2 bases; nucleotides not matched to a gene: 9. This CDR3 reads CASSLGDSVAYEQYF. The CDR3 DNA follows: TGTGCCAGCAGCTTGGGGGACAGTGTCGCCTACGAGCAGTACTTC.

This clone has only one observation. V and J are TRBV10-1 and TRBJ2-3; D perhaps matches TRBD1 (6 bases). Trimming stripped 0 bases from V and 6 bases from J, with 16 bases between. The germline CDR1 and CDR2 sequences are WNHNN and SYGVQD (reference sequence). The CDR3 runs 16 residues. The CDR3: CASSESTGVGQDTQYF. In nucleotides, the CDR3 is TGCGCCAGCAGTGAGTCGACCGGTGTAGGACAGGATACGCAGTATTTT.

This chain uses TRBV29-1 with TRBJ2-5; tentative D call: TRBD2 (5 bases). This CDR3 has 12 amino acids. Germline V gives CDR1 SQVTM, CDR2 ANQGSEA. With 7 bases removed from V and 2 bases from J, the gap between germline ends came to 11 bases. The CDR3 loop is CSAWSGQETQYF. In DNA, the CDR3 is TGCAGCGCGTGGTCGGGACAAGAGACCCAGTACTTC.